This TCR beta chain stems from a study of blood T cell repertoires in COVID-19. Across the whole study: Samples came from the United States, Italy and Spain, spanning acute and convalescent COVID-19. Sources were T cells, B-cell-depleted T cells, or PBMCs; the material itself was cDNA or gDNA.

Per the study methods: Amplifying reference gene primers gave estimates of nucleated cell counts. Sequencing used immunoSEQ multiplex PCR; TCRdb keeps in-frame clones, though not all of them. Clonal size and the V and J genes are those of that table, whereas D and trimming came from the DNA. This sample has 170,000 or so clones, with over 80% found just once. There are 15 residues in the CDR3. The V gene's germline CDR1 is LNHNV and CDR2 YYDKDF (reference sequence). Trimming took 5 bases from V and 7 from J, leaving 20 bases between them. V and J are TRBV15 and TRBJ1-2; the D is unclear. Sequenced material: peripheral blood. The TCR comes from a woman aged 60 to 75 with acute or convalescent COVID-19. The CDR3 region is CATSAILEAGGGYTF. DNA of the CDR3: TGTGCCACCAGCGCAATCTTGGAAGCGGGCGGTGGCTACACCTTC.